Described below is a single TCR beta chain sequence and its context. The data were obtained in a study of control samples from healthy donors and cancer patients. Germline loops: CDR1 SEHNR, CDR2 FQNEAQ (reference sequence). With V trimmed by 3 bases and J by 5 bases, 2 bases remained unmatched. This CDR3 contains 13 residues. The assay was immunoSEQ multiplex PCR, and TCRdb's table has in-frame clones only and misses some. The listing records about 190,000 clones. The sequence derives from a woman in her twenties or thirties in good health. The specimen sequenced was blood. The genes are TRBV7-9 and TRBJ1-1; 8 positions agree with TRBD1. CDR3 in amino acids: CASSLRTGTEAFF. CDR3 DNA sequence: TGTGCCAGCAGCTTGAGGACAGGGACTGAAGCTTTCTTT.